These T cell receptor beta chains were read from a single sample in a study of cytomegalovirus exposure and HLA in healthy donors. Profiled with immunoSEQ multiplex PCR; TCRdb holds only in-frame clones, not every one. The data contain about 220,000 clones, 65% to 85% of them singletons. Sequenced: PBMCs. Receptor source: a woman aged 25 to 45 in good health and CMV-seropositive. CDR3s include the opening cysteine and the closing phenylalanine or tryptophan. Each record gives: V gene, CDR3 protein.

v_call: TRBV28
cdr3_aa: CASSIGQGGYEQYF

v_call: TRBV10-3
cdr3_aa: CAISYRDKTGELFF

v_call: TRBV2
cdr3_aa: CASSETGLSRTGELFF

v_call: TRBV5-4
cdr3_aa: CASSLSGRINYGYTF

v_call: TRBV6-1
cdr3_aa: CASSEEGTGGKPQHF

v_call: TRBV6-6
cdr3_aa: CASRRLREQYF

v_call: TRBV6-5
cdr3_aa: CASSRRQGAGELFF

v_call: TRBV6-1
cdr3_aa: CASSEGISTSYEQYF

v_call: TRBV30
cdr3_aa: CAWIEMNTEAFF

v_call: TRBV4-1
cdr3_aa: CASSQDRGRALGQYF

v_call: TRBV9
cdr3_aa: CASTAGSGSHEQYF

v_call: TRBV30
cdr3_aa: CAWSPGGLETQYF

v_call: TRBV2
cdr3_aa: CASSTGTSGTSTDTQYF

v_call: TRBV6-1
cdr3_aa: CASSRRNDNEQFF

v_call: TRBV10-3
cdr3_aa: CAISAGAGNEKLFF

v_call: TRBV6-5
cdr3_aa: CASSPRLAGTGEQFF

v_call: TRBV6-5
cdr3_aa: CASSWDQGNYGYTF

v_call: TRBV30
cdr3_aa: CAWDSGQVYGYTF

v_call: TRBV19
cdr3_aa: CASSDGGTPGLYGYTF

v_call: TRBV13
cdr3_aa: CASSPTSGSTYNEQFF

v_call: TRBV11-2
cdr3_aa: CASSRSDRNTEAFF

v_call: TRBV6-5
cdr3_aa: CASSYKPRGLGEQYF

v_call: TRBV11-2
cdr3_aa: CASRISLAGANTGELFF

v_call: TRBV28
cdr3_aa: CASSLRQSYEQYF

v_call: TRBV7-2
cdr3_aa: CASSYPRDSSYEQYF

v_call: TRBV28
cdr3_aa: CASSLRPLSSGANVLTF

v_call: TRBV18
cdr3_aa: CASSPGTGVSYEQYF

v_call: TRBV2
cdr3_aa: CASSSDRTGLAQDNEQFF

v_call: TRBV6-5
cdr3_aa: CASSYTRTDTQYF

v_call: TRBV10-1
cdr3_aa: CASSEGLEAFF

v_call: TRBV30
cdr3_aa: CAISGSSYNEQFF

v_call: TRBV6-5
cdr3_aa: CASSTEGDGYTF

v_call: TRBV30
cdr3_aa: CAWNGGTGELFF

v_call: TRBV2
cdr3_aa: CASRTGTGVREQYF

v_call: TRBV20-1
cdr3_aa: CSASRTYEQYF

v_call: TRBV27
cdr3_aa: CASSPGLRTRSGELFF

v_call: TRBV29-1
cdr3_aa: CSVTGTGTQETQYF

v_call: TRBV7-9
cdr3_aa: CASSLSLANTEAFF

v_call: TRBV28
cdr3_aa: CASTPRSSSPYNEQFF

v_call: TRBV29-1
cdr3_aa: CSTLKNTGELFF

v_call: TRBV4-3
cdr3_aa: CASSQDQLLDSDGNTIYF